The source of this TCR beta chain is a study of T cells in Graves' hyperthyroidism and ophthalmopathy. Findings of the study overall: By a 13 V-J model, ophthalmopathy was set apart from stable hyperthyroidism.

The CDR3 is 16 amino acids. With 5 bases clipped from V and 2 bases from J, the junction kept 11 bases outside the gene matches. Germline CDR1 and CDR2: KGHDR and SFDVKD. RNA transcripts served as the template for amplifying TCR beta CDR3 regions. Primed by the HTBI set, a first-round RT-PCR was run on the TCR CDR3. TCRdb reanalysed the multiplex PCR reads using MiXCR and keeps one entry per CDR3 protein. The sample holds hundreds of thousands of distinct CDR3 sequences; 11% to 15% are singletons and the top ten take around 30%. To note about this clonotype: The antigen is not known.

The chain has TRBV24-1 and TRBJ2-7; 7 nucleotides align to TRBD2. The sequencing input was blood. The TCR originated in a man between 45 and 60 years old with Graves' ophthalmopathy. The chain's CDR3 is CATSGIGTSATYEQYF. The CDR3 coding sequence is TGTGCCACCAGTGGAATCGGTACTAGCGCAACCTACGAGCAGTACTTC.